The 15 T cell receptor beta chains below were found in one sample sequenced in a study of graft-versus-host responses after intestinal transplantation. No antigen has been assigned to these receptors. The method was immunoSEQ multiplex PCR; TCRdb's version includes in-frame clones alone and lacks a portion of them. The data contain about 100,000 clones, about 90% of them singletons. Specimen: unstimulated CD4+ T cells sorted from spleen or lymph node cells, collected before transplant. The receptors come from a human donor who was the organ donor for an intestinal transplant.

This rearrangement joins TRBV15 to TRBJ2-3; D possibly corresponds to TRBD1 (6 bases). In germline, CDR1 is LNHNV, CDR2 YYDKDF (reference sequence). The CDR3 contains 17 residues. Trimming shortened V by 5 bases and J by 4 bases, and 22 bases separated the two germline ends. The CDR3 loop reads CATSERQVEVWADTQYF. The CDR3 DNA is TGTGCCACCAGCGAACGACAGGTTGAAGTTTGGGCAGATACGCAGTATTTT.

About this clone: An end of the junction differs from the germline gene, which may be a read error. This rearrangement joins TRBV30 to TRBJ1-3; 7 bases line up with TRBD1. Germline CDR1 is GTSNPN and CDR2 is SVGIG (reference sequence). The CDR3 is 13 residues long. CDR3 sequence: CAWSEGGFGIRHF. Here the CDR3 DNA reads TGTGCCTGGAGTGAAGGGGGCTTCGGTATTCGACATTTT.

This clone was detected only once. V gene TRBV6-1 combines with J gene TRBJ1-5; the D gene is possibly TRBD1 (5 bases). V dropped 5 bases and J dropped 5 bases, with 13 bases sitting between them. CDR1 is MNHNS and CDR2 is SASEGT in the germline V gene. The CDR3 totals 14 residues. CDR3 nucleotides: TGTGCCAGCAGTAGGGGACTTACCTATCAGCCCCAGCATTTT. Translation: CASSRGLTYQPQHF.

There are a few counts of this clone. This chain links TRBV4-2 with TRBJ1-2; D remains unclear. Germline lookup yields CDR1 LGHNA and CDR2 YNFKEQ. The CDR3 runs 16 residues. The ends were cut back, 4 bases at V and 1 base at J, with 16 bases in the middle. CDR3 sequence reads: CASSPSTPNLNYGYTF. The CDR3 coding sequence is TGTGCCAGCAGCCCGTCGACCCCAAACCTTAACTATGGCTACACCTTC.

V usage is TRBV28 and J usage is TRBJ1-5; TRBD1 aligns across 9 bases. After removal of 5 bases from V and 4 bases from J, the junction contained 9 bases not matched to a gene. The CDR3 has 16 residues. CDR1 is MDHEN and CDR2 is SYDVKM in the germline V gene. CDR3 protein: CASSHPGQGANQPQHF. The CDR3, as DNA: TGTGCCAGCAGTCATCCGGGACAGGGAGCGAATCAGCCCCAGCATTTT. The variable domain in full, with the rest retrieved from reference TRBV28 and TRBJ1-5, is DVKVTQSSRYLVKRTGEKVFLECVQDMDHENMFWYRQDPGLGLRLIYFSYDVKMKEKGDIPEGYSVSREKKERFSLILESASTNQTSMYLCASSHPGQGANQPQHFGDGTRLSIL.

The chain links TRBV6-1 to TRBJ2-1; 7 bases line up with TRBD2. This CDR3 comprises 13 residues. Germline-derived CDR1 and CDR2 are MNHNS and SASEGT. V was pared by 8 bases and J by 8 bases, with 9 bases of the junction left unmatched. CDR3 amino acids: CASRAAGEDEQFF. The DNA of the CDR3 is TGTGCCAGCCGAGCCGCGGGGGAGGATGAGCAGTTCTTC.

CDR3 region: CASTTAGSFNSPLHF. The CDR3, as DNA: TGTGCCAGCACGACAGCGGGCAGTTTTAATTCACCCCTCCACTTT. The gene calls are TRBV5-4 and TRBJ1-6; D may be TRBD1 (5 bases). Germline V gene lookup returns CDR1 SGHNT and CDR2 YYREEE (reference sequence). Between the trimmed V and J ends, which lost 6 bases and 6 bases, there was a span of 16 bases. The CDR3 has 15 amino acids.

Written as DNA, the CDR3 is TGTGCCAGCAGTGAAGGGTGGGGACTCGCTAATCAGCCCCAGCATTTT. Protein sequence: CASSEGWGLANQPQHF. The J gene is TRBJ1-5, the V gene TRBV6-1; D possibly corresponds to TRBD1 (5 bases). V lost 1 base to trimming and J lost 4 bases, with 14 bases between them. This CDR3 has 16 amino acids. CDR1 is MNHNS, CDR2 SASEGT, per germline.

The rearrangement uses TRBV5-6 and TRBJ1-3, with D possibly matching TRBD1 (6 bases). The CDR3 sequence is 16 residues long. Trimming took off 1 base at V and 0 bases at J, with 11 bases between the two ends. Germline V gene sequence: CDR1 SGHDT, CDR2 YYEEEE. Here the CDR3 reads CASSLTRGSSGNTIYF. The CDR3 DNA is TGTGCCAGCAGCTTGACCAGGGGAAGCTCTGGAAACACCATATATTTT.

This clone was detected once. The chain is built from TRBV28 and TRBJ2-3; D may be TRBD1 or TRBD2 (5 bases each). Germline V gene sequence: CDR1 MDHEN, CDR2 SYDVKM. V was pared by 3 bases and J by 5 bases, with 21 bases between. This CDR3 is 17 amino acids long. The CDR3 coding sequence is TGTGCCAGCAGTTTGGGGCCCGGGACCGCACTGGGAGATACGCAGTATTTT. This gives the protein CASSLGPGTALGDTQYF.

This clone was observed a single time. The chain is built from TRBV7-2 and TRBJ2-7, with 10 bases lining up with TRBD2. In germline, CDR1 is SGHTA, CDR2 FQGNSA. J was trimmed by 0 bases and V by 1 base; bases with no gene match: 6. CDR3 length: 17 residues. CDR3 in DNA: TGTGCCAGCAGCTTAGAACTAGCGGGGTCGTCCTCCTACGAGCAGTACTTC. This translates into CASSLELAGSSSYEQYF.

This clone was observed a few times. The chain combines TRBV5-6 with TRBJ1-6, with TRBD1 matching 7 bases. The junction had 8 bases not matched to a gene; V was cut back by 4 bases and J by 10 bases. Per the germline V gene, CDR1 is SGHDT and CDR2 is YYEEEE. The CDR3 spans 14 residues. The CDR3 coding sequence is TGTGCCAGCAGCCCGCCGGCAGGGGGATCACCCCTCCACTTT. Its translation is CASSPPAGGSPLHF. Complete variable domain (other parts from reference TRBV5-6 and TRBJ1-6): DAGVTQSPTHLIKTRGQQVTLRCSPKSGHDTVSWYQQALGQGPQFIFQYYEEEERQRGNFPDRFSGHQFPNYSSELNVNALLLGDSALYLCASSPPAGGSPLHFGNGTRLTVT.

The V gene is TRBV4-2, the J gene TRBJ2-7, with 10 bases matching TRBD2. The CDR3 length is 15 residues. The V gene end was trimmed by 2 bases and the J gene end by 3 bases; junction bases not matched to a gene: 4. CDR1 and CDR2 from the germline V gene are LGHNA and YNFKEQ. CDR3 sequence (DNA): TGTGCCAGCAGCCAACAAGCGGGGGGGCTCTACGAGCAGTACTTC. As protein: CASSQQAGGLYEQYF.

This chain uses TRBV7-3 with TRBJ2-3; TRBD2 agrees at 11 bases. V shed 2 bases and J 4 bases; nucleotides not matched to a gene: 5. Germline CDR1 SGHTA, CDR2 FQGTGA. This CDR3 comprises 16 residues. The CDR3 spells CASSLQIAGGPDTQYF. CDR3 bases: TGTGCCAGCAGCTTACAGATAGCGGGGGGGCCAGATACGCAGTATTTT.

This clone was recorded a few times. The chain uses TRBV5-6 and TRBJ1-3; possible D gene TRBD1, 6 bases. The CDR3 is 15 residues long. V was clipped by 2 bases and J by 0 bases, with 9 bases between them. CDR1 is SGHDT and CDR2 is YYEEEE in the germline V gene. The CDR3 DNA reads TGTGCCAGCAGCTTACAGGGACTCTCTGGAAACACCATATATTTT. It codes for CASSLQGLSGNTIYF.